The clone carrying this TCR beta chain was found a few times. The data are from a study of T-cell memory formation after mild COVID-19. TCRdb re-derived calls from the 5' RACE reads in MiXCR, one entry per CDR3 protein. The sample has under 300,000 distinct CDR3 sequences; approximately 9% are singletons. V gave up 2 bases and J gave up 13 bases, with 18 bases separating them. CDR3 size: 14 residues. Germline lookup yields CDR1 MNHEY and CDR2 SVGAGI. Sequencing was performed on PBMCs or a T cell subset sorted from them (not recorded which). The gene calls are TRBV6-5 and TRBJ2-1; the D gene is possibly TRBD1 (6 bases). This clonotype was obtained from a young man who had mild COVID-19 (a few samples of this study predate the infection). Cell type and time point are not known. Here the CDR3 reads CASSYRGLSSYQFF. CDR3 bases: TGTGCCAGCAGTTACAGGGGGTTATCCAGCTATCAGTTCTTC.